This TCR beta chain emerged from a study of cytomegalovirus exposure and HLA in healthy donors. Overall study: Unique TCR beta sequences numbering some 110 million came from around 180 million T cells in an earlier analysis. Among the roughly 370 genotyped donors, just over 80% were placed in the Caucasian-associated ancestry cluster.

Germline loops: CDR1 ENHRY, CDR2 SYGVKD. Trimming removed 4 bases at V and 6 bases at J, with 13 bases between. The length of the CDR3 is 15 residues. It was with 60 Vbeta and 13 Jbeta primers that the PCR ran. Data came from immunoSEQ multiplex PCR; TCRdb stores just in-frame clones and leaves some out. This sample has some 170,000 clones, with around 83% found just once. Source material: PBMCs. This clonotype was obtained from a man in his forties or fifties in good health and CMV-seropositive. V usage is TRBV10-3 and J usage is TRBJ1-6, with D possibly being TRBD1 (6 bases). CDR3 DNA sequence: TGTGCCATCAGTGGGAAAACAGGGCCTAATTCACCCCTCCACTTT. Amino acids: CAISGKTGPNSPLHF.